This T cell receptor (beta chain) was profiled in a study of technical replicates of blood from a handful of donors. The V segment lost 0 bases and the J segment 7 bases; nucleotides outside the gene matches: 9. Germline values: CDR1 SGHRS, CDR2 YFSETQ. This CDR3 spans 15 amino acids. The data were produced by immunoSEQ multiplex PCR, yet TCRdb's version contains in-frame clones alone and is incomplete. The sample has about 84,000 clones, 93% seen once. The source of this sequence is a human donor in good health. Sample: T cells isolated from PBMCs. The chain combines TRBV5-1 with TRBJ2-7, with 8 bases aligning to TRBD2. In DNA form, the CDR3 reads TGCGCCAGCAGCTTGGCGAGCCCAGCGGGGGCTGAGCAGTACTTC. Amino acid sequence: CASSLASPAGAEQYF.